Below are 8 T cell receptor beta chains sequenced from a single sample in a study of shared clonotypes between healthy human individuals. Assay used: immunoSEQ multiplex PCR; TCRdb lists only in-frame clones, some missing. Of about a million clones listed, more than 60% are singletons. Material: memory CD4+ T cells sorted from blood. As for subset: CD45RA-negative fraction. These receptors all come from a young man in good health.

The V gene is TRBV7-2, the J gene TRBJ2-2; D might be TRBD2 (5 bases). Per the germline V gene, CDR1 is SGHTA and CDR2 is FQGNSA. Trimming removed 5 bases from V and 6 bases from J, with 13 bases in between. The CDR3 consists of 14 residues. CDR3 sequence reads: CASSPIIGAGELFF. The DNA for the CDR3 is TGTGCCAGCAGCCCAATTATCGGGGCCGGGGAGCTGTTTTTT.

The chain employs TRBV2 and TRBJ2-1; maybe TRBD1 (5 bases). Trimming pared 7 bases from V and 3 bases from J, leaving 7 bases between. The germline CDR1 and CDR2 sequences are SNHLY and FYNNEI. The CDR3 covers 12 residues. CDR3 sequence: CASTDSYNEQFF. The CDR3 region has the DNA TGTGCCAGCACAGACAGCTACAATGAGCAGTTCTTC. Supplemented by reference TRBV2 and TRBJ2-1, the full variable domain reads EPEVTQTPSHQVTQMGQEVILRCVPISNHLYFYWYRQILGQKVEFLVSFYNNEISEKSEIFDDQFSVERPDGSNFTLKIRSTKLEDSAMYFCASTDSYNEQFFGPGTRLTVL.

The gene calls are TRBV27 and TRBJ2-7; 8 bases are a match to TRBD1. The germline V gene encodes CDR1 MNHEY and CDR2 SMNVEV (reference sequence). With 6 bases clipped from V and 4 bases from J, the junction kept 8 bases outside the gene matches. CDR3 length: 14 amino acids. The CDR3 coding sequence is TGTGCCAGCAGGTACAGAACAGGGGGATACGAGCAGTACTTC. As protein: CASRYRTGGYEQYF.

The genes are TRBV15 and TRBJ2-1; possible D gene TRBD1, 6 bases. V lost 2 bases to trimming and J lost 9 bases, with 14 bases between them. This CDR3 spans 14 amino acids. CDR1 is LNHNV, CDR2 YYDKDF, per germline (reference sequence). Here the CDR3 DNA reads TGTGCCACCAGCAGAAATCAGGGGTCGACTGAGCAGTTCTTC. Translating gives CATSRNQGSTEQFF.

This clone was seen a few times. The J gene is TRBJ1-5, the V gene TRBV19; D unresolved. CDR1 is LNHDA, CDR2 SQIVND, per germline (reference sequence). V was clipped by 3 bases and J by 9 bases, with 18 bases between them. CDR3 length equals 15 residues. CDR3 sequence: CASSIGSTPVLPQHF. CDR3 coding DNA: TGTGCCAGTAGTATCGGTAGCACACCCGTGTTGCCCCAGCATTTT.

The J gene is TRBJ2-6, the V gene TRBV10-3, with 9 bases identical to TRBD2. From germline, CDR1 is ENHRY and CDR2 SYGVKD. Trimming cost V 5 bases and J 0 bases; bases outside gene matches: 8. The CDR3 extends over 18 amino acids. The CDR3 sequence is CAISLRLAAVSGANVLTF. DNA of the CDR3: TGTGCCATCAGTTTAAGACTAGCGGCAGTCTCTGGGGCCAACGTCCTGACTTTC.

The gene calls are TRBV5-1 and TRBJ2-1, with D possibly being TRBD2 (6 bases). The germline V gene has CDR1 SGHRS and CDR2 YFSETQ. The CDR3 is 16 amino acids. With 9 bases removed from V and 3 bases from J, the gap between germline ends came to 22 bases. CDR3 sequence reads: CATSQNAGTDYNEQFF. The CDR3 DNA follows: TGCGCCACTTCTCAAAATGCGGGGACGGACTACAATGAGCAGTTCTTC.

V is TRBV20-1 and J is TRBJ1-4, with D uncertain. This CDR3 has 11 residues. Trimming stripped 3 bases from V and 8 bases from J, with 7 bases between. CDR1 DFQATT and CDR2 SNEGSKA come from the germline V gene (reference sequence). This CDR3 is CSARELEKLFF. CDR3 DNA sequence: TGCAGTGCTAGGGAATTAGAAAAACTGTTTTTT.